This T cell receptor (beta chain) was identified in a study of shared clonotypes between healthy human individuals. All donors qualified as healthy HIV-negative adults and had experienced no recent acute infections or vaccinations. The CDR3 runs 14 residues. CDR1 is KGHSH, CDR2 LQKENI, per germline. V lost 0 bases, J lost 3 bases, and 9 bases lay in between. The assay was carried out at the deep level. Each subset's genomic DNA was shared equally among a number of immunoSEQ plates. Replicate PCRs were loaded with around 0.3 ug DNA from unsorted PBMC, around 28,000 T cell genomes. Repertoires were generated with immunoSEQ multiplex PCR, while TCRdb's copy carries only in-frame clones and drops some. This table has 490,000 or so clones, roughly 85% appearing once.

The sequence derives from a woman aged 40 to 55 in good health. Some clones in this sample may be carry-over from other donors' samples. Sequencing input: PBMCs. V and J are TRBV18 and TRBJ2-7; no clear D. The CDR3 spells CASSPPETIYEQYF. The CDR3 coding sequence is TGTGCCAGCTCACCACCAGAAACGATCTACGAGCAGTACTTC.